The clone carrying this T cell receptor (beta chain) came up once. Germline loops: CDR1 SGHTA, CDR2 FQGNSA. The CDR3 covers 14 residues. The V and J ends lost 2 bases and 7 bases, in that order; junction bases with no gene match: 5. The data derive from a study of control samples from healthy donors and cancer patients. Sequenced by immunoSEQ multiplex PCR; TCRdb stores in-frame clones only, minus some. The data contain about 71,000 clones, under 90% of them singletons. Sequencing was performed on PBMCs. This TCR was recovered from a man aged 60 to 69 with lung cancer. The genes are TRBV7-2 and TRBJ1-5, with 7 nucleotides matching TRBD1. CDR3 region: CASSLLQGYQPQHF. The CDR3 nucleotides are TGTGCCAGCAGCTTACTACAGGGGTACCAGCCCCAGCATTTT.